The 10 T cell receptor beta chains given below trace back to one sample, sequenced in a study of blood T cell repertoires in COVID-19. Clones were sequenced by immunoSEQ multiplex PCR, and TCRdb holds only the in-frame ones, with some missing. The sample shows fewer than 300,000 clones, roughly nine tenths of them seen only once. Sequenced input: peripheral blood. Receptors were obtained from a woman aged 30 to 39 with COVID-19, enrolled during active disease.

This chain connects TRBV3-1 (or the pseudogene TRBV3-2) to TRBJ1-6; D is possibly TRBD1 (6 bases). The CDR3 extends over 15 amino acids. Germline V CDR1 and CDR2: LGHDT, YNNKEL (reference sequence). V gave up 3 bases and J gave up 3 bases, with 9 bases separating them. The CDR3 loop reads CASSQDSSYNSPLHF. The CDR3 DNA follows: TGTGCCAGCAGCCAGGACAGCAGCTATAATTCACCCCTCCACTTT.

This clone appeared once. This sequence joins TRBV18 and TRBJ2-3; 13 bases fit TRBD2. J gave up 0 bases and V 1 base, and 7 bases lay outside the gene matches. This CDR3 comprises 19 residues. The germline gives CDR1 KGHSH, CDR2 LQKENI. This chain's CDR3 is CASSPRLAGGLPSTDTQYF. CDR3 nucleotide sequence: TGTGCCAGCTCACCACGACTAGCGGGGGGCCTTCCGAGCACAGATACGCAGTATTTT.

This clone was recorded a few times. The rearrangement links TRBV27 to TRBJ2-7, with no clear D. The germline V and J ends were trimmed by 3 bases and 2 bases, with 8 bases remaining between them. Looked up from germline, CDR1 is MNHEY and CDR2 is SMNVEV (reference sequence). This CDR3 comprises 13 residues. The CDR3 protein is CASSFTTAYEQYF. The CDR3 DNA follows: TGTGCCAGCAGTTTTACGACTGCCTACGAGCAGTACTTC.

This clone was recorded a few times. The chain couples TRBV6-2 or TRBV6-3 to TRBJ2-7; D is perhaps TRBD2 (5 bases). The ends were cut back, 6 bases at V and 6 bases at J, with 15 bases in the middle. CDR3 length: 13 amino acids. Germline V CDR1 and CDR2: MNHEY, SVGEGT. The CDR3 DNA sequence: TGTGCCAGCAGCACTACTAGGGTGAGCGAGCAGTACTTC. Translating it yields CASSTTRVSEQYF.

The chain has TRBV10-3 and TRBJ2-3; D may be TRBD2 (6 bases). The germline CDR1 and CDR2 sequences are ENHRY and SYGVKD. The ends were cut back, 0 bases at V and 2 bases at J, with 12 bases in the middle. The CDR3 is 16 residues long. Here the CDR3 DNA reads TGTGCCATCAGTGAGTCTGGCGGAGGGCTCACAGATACGCAGTATTTT. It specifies CAISESGGGLTDTQYF.

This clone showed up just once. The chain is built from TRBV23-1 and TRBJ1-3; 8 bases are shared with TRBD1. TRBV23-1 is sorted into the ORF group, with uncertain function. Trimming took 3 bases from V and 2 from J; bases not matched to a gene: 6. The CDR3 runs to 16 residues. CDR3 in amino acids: CASSQSQGAAGNTIYF. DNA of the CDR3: TGCGCCAGCAGTCAGTCCCAGGGGGCTGCTGGAAACACCATATATTTT.

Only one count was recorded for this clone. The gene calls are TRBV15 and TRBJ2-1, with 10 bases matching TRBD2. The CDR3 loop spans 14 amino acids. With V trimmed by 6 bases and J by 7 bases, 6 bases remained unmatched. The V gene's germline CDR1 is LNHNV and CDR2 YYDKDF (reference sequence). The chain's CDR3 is CATSYSGGENEQFF. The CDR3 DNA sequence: TGTGCCACCAGTTACAGCGGGGGGGAGAATGAGCAGTTCTTC.

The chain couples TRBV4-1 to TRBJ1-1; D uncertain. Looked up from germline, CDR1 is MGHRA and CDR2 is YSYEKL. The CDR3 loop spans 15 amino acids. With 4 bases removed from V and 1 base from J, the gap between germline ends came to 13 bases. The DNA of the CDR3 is TGCGCCAGCAGCCCTAACTTGGTAAGGAACACTGAAGCTTTCTTT. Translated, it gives CASSPNLVRNTEAFF.

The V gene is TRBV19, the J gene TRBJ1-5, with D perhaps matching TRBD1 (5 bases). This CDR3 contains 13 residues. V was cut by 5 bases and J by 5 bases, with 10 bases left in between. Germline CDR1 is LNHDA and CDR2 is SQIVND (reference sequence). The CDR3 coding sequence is TGTGCCAGTAGTTTTGACAGAGATCAGCCCCAGCATTTT. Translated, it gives CASSFDRDQPQHF.

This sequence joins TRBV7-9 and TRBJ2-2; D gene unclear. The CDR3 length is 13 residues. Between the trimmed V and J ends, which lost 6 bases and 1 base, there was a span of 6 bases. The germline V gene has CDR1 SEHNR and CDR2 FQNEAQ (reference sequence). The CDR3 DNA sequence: TGTGCCAGCAGGACAATGAACACCGGGGAGCTGTTTTTT. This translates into CASRTMNTGELFF. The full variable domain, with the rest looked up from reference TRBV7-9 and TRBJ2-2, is DTGVSQNPRHKITKRGQNVTFRCDPISEHNRLYWYRQTLGQGPEFLTYFQNEAQLEKSRLLSDRFSAERPKGSFSTLEIQRTEQGDSAMYLCASRTMNTGELFFGEGSRLTVL.